This entry is about one TCR beta chain. The data stem from a study of brain T cells in children with intractable seizures. Method: immunoSEQ multiplex PCR; TCRdb's copy keeps in-frame clones and lacks some. The table lists hundreds of thousands of clones, over 90% of them singletons. Stated time point: blood from clinic visit 5 months post-surgery; TSC patient then seizure free. The germline gives CDR1 MNHEY, CDR2 SVGEGT. There are 15 residues in the CDR3. Trimming removed 6 bases from V and 7 bases from J, with 16 bases in between. The TCR was taken from a boy under two years old with tuberous sclerosis and intractable seizures. The sample here was peripheral blood, taken approximately 5 months after surgery. The chain has TRBV6-2 or TRBV6-3 and TRBJ1-6; D remains unclear. CDR3 nucleotides: TGTGCCAGCAGCCCAATCCGGGGAGGGAATTCACCCCTCCACTTT. Protein product: CASSPIRGGNSPLHF.